This TCR beta chain was identified in a study of identical twins. This clonotype appeared many times. Its cognate antigen is unknown. Study outcomes and limitations: Sharing of beta out-of-frame sequences by twins showed a weaker excess. Fewer insertions characterized abundant cord blood beta clonotypes, whereas memory repertoires showed none.

The CDR3 consists of 13 residues. Looked up from germline, CDR1 is MNHGY and CDR2 is SVAAGI. Trimming cost V 7 bases and J 6 bases; bases outside gene matches: 6. No donor was unhealthy or non-Caucasian. Each CDR3 protein gets one entry after TCRdb re-called the 5' RACE reads with MiXCR. The sample includes a few hundred thousand distinct CDR3 sequences, about 9% seen only once; the top ten take less than 4%. The sample was also linked to a second study, of yellow fever vaccine responses in identical twins.

The gene calls are TRBV6-9 and TRBJ2-1; TRBD1 matches 7 bases. The specimen was CD8+ T cells sorted from blood. The origin of this receptor is a young woman in good health. The CDR3 DNA follows: TGTGCCAGCATCTTCACAGGGGCCAATGAGCAGTTCTTC. It translates to CASIFTGANEQFF.